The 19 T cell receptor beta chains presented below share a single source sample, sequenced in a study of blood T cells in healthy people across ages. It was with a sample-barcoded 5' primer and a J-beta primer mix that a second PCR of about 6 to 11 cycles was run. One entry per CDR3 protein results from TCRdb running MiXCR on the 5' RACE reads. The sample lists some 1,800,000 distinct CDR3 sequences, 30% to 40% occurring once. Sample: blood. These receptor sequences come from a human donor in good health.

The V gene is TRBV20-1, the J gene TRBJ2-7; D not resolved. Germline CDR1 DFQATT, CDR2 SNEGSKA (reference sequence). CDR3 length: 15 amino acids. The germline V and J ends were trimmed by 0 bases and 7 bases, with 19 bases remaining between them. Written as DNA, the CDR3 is TGCAGTGCTAGAGATTGGGTCCTCTCCTACAATGAGCAGTACTTC. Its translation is CSARDWVLSYNEQYF.

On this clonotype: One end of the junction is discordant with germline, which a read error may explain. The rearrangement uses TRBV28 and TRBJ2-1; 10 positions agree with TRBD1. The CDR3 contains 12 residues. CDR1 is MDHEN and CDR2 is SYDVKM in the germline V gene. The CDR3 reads CANSSTDRGLFF. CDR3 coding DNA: TGTGCCAACAGTTCTACGGACAGGGGGTTGTTCTTC.

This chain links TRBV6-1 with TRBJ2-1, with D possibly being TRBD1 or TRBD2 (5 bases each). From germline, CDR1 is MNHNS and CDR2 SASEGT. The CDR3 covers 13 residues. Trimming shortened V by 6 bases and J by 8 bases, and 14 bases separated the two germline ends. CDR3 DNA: TGTGCCAGCAGCCGCCTGGGGGTGCATGAGCAGTTCTTC. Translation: CASSRLGVHEQFF.

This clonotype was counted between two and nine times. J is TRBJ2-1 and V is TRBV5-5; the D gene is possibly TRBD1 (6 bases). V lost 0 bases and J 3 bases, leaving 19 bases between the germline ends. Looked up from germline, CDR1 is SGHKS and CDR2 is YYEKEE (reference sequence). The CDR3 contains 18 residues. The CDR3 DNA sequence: TGTGCCAGCAGCTTGGGGGGCCCCTTAGGGGGAAGCTACAATGAGCAGTTCTTC. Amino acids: CASSLGGPLGGSYNEQFF. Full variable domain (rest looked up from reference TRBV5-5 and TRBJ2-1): DAGVTQSPTHLIKTRGQQVTLRCSPISGHKSVSWYQQVLGQGPQFIFQYYEKEERGRGNFPDRFSARQFPNYSSELNVNALLLGDSALYLCASSLGGPLGGSYNEQFFGPGTRLTVL.

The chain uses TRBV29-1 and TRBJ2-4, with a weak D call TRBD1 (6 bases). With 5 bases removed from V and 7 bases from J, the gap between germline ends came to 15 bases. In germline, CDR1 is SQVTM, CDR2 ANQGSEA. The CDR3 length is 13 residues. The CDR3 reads CSVSKGDSNIQYF. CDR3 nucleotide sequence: TGCAGCGTTTCGAAGGGGGATTCGAACATTCAGTACTTC. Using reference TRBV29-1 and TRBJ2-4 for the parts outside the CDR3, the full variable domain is SAVISQKPSRDICQRGTSLTIQCQVDSQVTMMFWYRQQPGQSLTLIATANQGSEATYESGFVIDKFPISRPNLTFSTLTVSNMSPEDSSIYLCSVSKGDSNIQYFGAGTRLSVL.

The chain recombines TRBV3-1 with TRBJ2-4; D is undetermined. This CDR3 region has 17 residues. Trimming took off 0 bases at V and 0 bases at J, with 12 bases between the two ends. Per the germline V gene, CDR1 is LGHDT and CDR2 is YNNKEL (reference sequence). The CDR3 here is CASSQEWRTLAKNIQYF. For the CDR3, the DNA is TGTGCCAGCAGCCAAGAATGGCGCACCCTAGCCAAAAACATTCAGTACTTC.

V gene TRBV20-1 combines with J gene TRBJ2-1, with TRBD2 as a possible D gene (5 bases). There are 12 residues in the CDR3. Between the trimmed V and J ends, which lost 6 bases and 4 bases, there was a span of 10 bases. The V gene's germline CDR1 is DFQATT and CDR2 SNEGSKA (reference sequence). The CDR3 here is CSAPDFYNEQFF. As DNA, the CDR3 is TGCAGTGCCCCGGACTTTTACAATGAGCAGTTCTTC.

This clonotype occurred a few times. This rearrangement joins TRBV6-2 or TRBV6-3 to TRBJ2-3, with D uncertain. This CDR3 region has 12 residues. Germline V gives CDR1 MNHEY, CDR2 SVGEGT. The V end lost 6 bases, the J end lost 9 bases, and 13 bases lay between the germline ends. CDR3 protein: CASSRYRETQYF. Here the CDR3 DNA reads TGTGCCAGCAGCCGCTACCGAGAAACGCAGTATTTT.

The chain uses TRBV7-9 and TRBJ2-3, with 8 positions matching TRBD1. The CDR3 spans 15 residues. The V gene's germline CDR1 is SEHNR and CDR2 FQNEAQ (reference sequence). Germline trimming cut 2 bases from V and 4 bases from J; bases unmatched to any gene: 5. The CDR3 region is CASSLNTGGPDTQYF. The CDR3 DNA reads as TGTGCCAGCAGCTTAAATACAGGGGGGCCAGATACGCAGTATTTT.

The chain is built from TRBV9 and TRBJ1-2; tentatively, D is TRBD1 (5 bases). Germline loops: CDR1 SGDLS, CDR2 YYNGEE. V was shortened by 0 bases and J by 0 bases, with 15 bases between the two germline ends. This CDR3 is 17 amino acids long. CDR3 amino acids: CASSVGGGGSPNYGYTF. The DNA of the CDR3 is TGTGCCAGCAGCGTAGGCGGGGGGGGAAGCCCTAACTATGGCTACACCTTC. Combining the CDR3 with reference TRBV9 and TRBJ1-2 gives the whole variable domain DSGVTQTPKHLITATGQRVTLRCSPRSGDLSVYWYQQSLDQGLQFLIQYYNGEERAKGNILERFSAQQFPDLHSELNLSSLELGDSALYFCASSVGGGGSPNYGYTFGSGTRLTVV.

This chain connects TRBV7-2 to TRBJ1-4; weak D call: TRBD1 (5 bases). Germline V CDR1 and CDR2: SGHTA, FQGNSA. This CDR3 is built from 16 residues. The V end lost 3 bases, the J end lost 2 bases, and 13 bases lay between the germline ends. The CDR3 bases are TGTGCCAGCAGCTTCGCCCGCGCAGGGACTAATGAAAAACTGTTTTTT. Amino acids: CASSFARAGTNEKLFF.

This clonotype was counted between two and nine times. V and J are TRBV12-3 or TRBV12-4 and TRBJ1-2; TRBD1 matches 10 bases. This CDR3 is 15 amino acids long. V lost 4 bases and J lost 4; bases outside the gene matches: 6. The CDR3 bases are TGTGCCAGCAGTTCTAGGACAGGGGGAACCTATGGCTACACCTTC. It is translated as CASSSRTGGTYGYTF.

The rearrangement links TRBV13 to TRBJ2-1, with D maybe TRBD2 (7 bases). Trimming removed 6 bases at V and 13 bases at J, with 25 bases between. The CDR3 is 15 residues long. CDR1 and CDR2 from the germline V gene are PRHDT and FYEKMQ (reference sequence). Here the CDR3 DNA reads TGTGCCAGCAGTCTTGCGACAGGTGGACTAGAGACCCAGTTCTTC. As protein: CASSLATGGLETQFF.

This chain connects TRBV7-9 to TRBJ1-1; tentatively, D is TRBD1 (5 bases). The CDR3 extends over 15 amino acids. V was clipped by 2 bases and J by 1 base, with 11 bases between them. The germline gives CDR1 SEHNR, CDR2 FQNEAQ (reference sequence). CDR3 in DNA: TGTGCCAGCAGCTTATATCAGGGAAGGAACACTGAAGCTTTCTTT. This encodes CASSLYQGRNTEAFF. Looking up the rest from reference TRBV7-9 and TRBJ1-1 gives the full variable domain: DTGVSQNPRHKITKRGQNVTFRCDPISEHNRLYWYRQTLGQGPEFLTYFQNEAQLEKSRLLSDRFSAERPKGSFSTLEIQRTEQGDSAMYLCASSLYQGRNTEAFFGQGTRLTVV.

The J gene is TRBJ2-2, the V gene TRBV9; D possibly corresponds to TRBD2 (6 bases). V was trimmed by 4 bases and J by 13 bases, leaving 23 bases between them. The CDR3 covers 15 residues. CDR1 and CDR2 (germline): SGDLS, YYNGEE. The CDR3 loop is CASSSRRRGDFGLFF. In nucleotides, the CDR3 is TGTGCCAGCAGCAGCCGAAGGCGGGGAGATTTTGGGCTGTTTTTT.

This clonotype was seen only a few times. The CDR3 is CSVEGSWGEETQYF. CDR3 in DNA: TGCAGCGTTGAAGGTTCGTGGGGGGAAGAGACCCAGTACTTC. V and J are TRBV29-1 and TRBJ2-5; a possible D gene is TRBD2 (6 bases). Trimming took off 1 base at V and 3 bases at J, with 12 bases between the two ends. This CDR3 region has 14 residues. CDR1 is SQVTM, CDR2 ANQGSEA, per germline.

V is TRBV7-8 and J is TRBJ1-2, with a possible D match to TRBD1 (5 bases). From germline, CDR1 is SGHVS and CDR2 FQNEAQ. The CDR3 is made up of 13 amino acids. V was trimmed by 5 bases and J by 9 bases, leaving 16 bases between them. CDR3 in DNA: TGTGCCAGCAGCCCCATACGGGGGGAAAGCTACACCTTC. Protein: CASSPIRGESYTF.

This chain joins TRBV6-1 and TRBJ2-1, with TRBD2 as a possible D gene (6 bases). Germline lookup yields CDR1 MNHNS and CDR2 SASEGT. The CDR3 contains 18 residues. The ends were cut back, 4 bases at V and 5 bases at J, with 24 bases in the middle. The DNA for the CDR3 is TGTGCCAGCAGTGCGCTCCGGGACTCCTCATACAAGAACAATGAGCAGTTCTTC. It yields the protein CASSALRDSSYKNNEQFF.

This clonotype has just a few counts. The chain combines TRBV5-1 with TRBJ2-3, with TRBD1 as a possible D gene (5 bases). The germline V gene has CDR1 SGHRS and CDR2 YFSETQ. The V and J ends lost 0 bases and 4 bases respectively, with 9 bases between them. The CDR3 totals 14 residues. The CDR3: CASSLAGMPDTQYF. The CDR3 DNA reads TGCGCCAGCAGCTTGGCAGGGATGCCAGATACGCAGTATTTT.